The 15 T cell receptor beta chains below all came from one sample that was sequenced in a study of T cells after yellow fever vaccination. From the 5' RACE reads, TCRdb called clonotypes with MiXCR, one entry per CDR3 protein. This sample has approximately 510,000 distinct CDR3 sequences, with less than 25% found just once. The input for sequencing was PBMCs, taken roughly 23 days after the first yellow fever vaccination. Receptors were obtained from a man between 18 and 29 years old who received the YFV17D yellow fever vaccine.

This clonotype was seen a single time. The V call is TRBV5-1, the J call TRBJ1-2, with TRBD1 matching over 7 bases. Germline trimming cut 0 bases from V and 8 bases from J; bases unmatched to any gene: 13. CDR1 is SGHRS and CDR2 is YFSETQ in the germline V gene. The CDR3 covers 16 residues. Here the CDR3 reads CASSLGRTGHPGGYTF. CDR3 sequence (DNA): TGCGCCAGCAGCTTGGGAAGGACAGGTCACCCTGGAGGCTACACCTTC. The full variable domain, with the rest looked up from reference TRBV5-1 and TRBJ1-2, is KAGVTQTPRYLIKTRGQQVTLSCSPISGHRSVSWYQQTPGQGLQFLFEYFSETQRNKGNFPGRFSGRQFSNSRSEMNVSTLELGDSALYLCASSLGRTGHPGGYTFGSGTRLTVV.

The chain is built from TRBV5-4 and TRBJ2-5, with D unclear. The CDR3 sequence is 11 residues long. The germline V gene encodes CDR1 SGHNT and CDR2 YYREEE (reference sequence). V was trimmed by 3 bases and J by 13 bases, leaving 13 bases between them. The DNA of the CDR3 is TGTGCCAGCAGCTATGAAGGCCGGAGGTACTTC. Amino acids: CASSYEGRRYF.

This clonotype was seen repeatedly, ten times or more. The chain is built from TRBV5-1 and TRBJ1-1, with D possibly matching TRBD1 (6 bases). The germline V gene encodes CDR1 SGHRS and CDR2 YFSETQ. This CDR3 is built from 15 residues. Trimming removed 4 bases from V and 0 bases from J, with 13 bases in between. CDR3: CASSLGGHMNTEAFF. CDR3 in DNA: TGCGCCAGCAGCCTGGGGGGGCACATGAACACTGAAGCTTTCTTT.

This clonotype was observed a handful of times. DNA of the CDR3: TGCGCCAGCAGCCCCGGACTAGTGGGGCGAGAGACCCAGTACTTC. As protein: CASSPGLVGRETQYF. The chain recombines TRBV5-1 with TRBJ2-5; TRBD2 agrees at 7 bases. The germline CDR1 and CDR2 sequences are SGHRS and YFSETQ. Trimming took 4 bases from V and 4 from J; bases not matched to a gene: 10. This CDR3 contains 15 residues.

The chain combines TRBV13 with TRBJ2-5; 8 nucleotides align to TRBD1. Trimming cost V 5 bases and J 1 base; bases outside gene matches: 6. Germline CDR1 reads PRHDT; CDR2 reads FYEKMQ (reference sequence). The CDR3 consists of 15 residues. As DNA, the CDR3 is TGTGCCAGCAGCCCCGGGACAGGTCCCCAAGAGACCCAGTACTTC. Protein: CASSPGTGPQETQYF.

CDR3 residues: CASSLYGPQFF. CDR3 nucleotides: TGTGCCAGCAGCTTATACGGCCCGCAGTTCTTC. The chain links TRBV7-2 to TRBJ2-1; D gene ambiguous. Trimming pared 2 bases from V and 12 bases from J, leaving 8 bases between. The CDR3 runs to 11 residues. Germline loops: CDR1 SGHTA, CDR2 FQGNSA.

The chain carries TRBV27 and TRBJ2-3, with D possibly called TRBD1 or TRBD2 (5 bases each). Trimming took 3 bases from V and 6 from J, leaving 19 bases between them. The CDR3 contains 16 residues. The V gene's germline CDR1 is MNHEY and CDR2 SMNVEV (reference sequence). DNA for the CDR3: TGTGCCAGCAGTTTCTCCACCGGCCTAGGGGAGGATACGCAGTATTTT. It specifies CASSFSTGLGEDTQYF.

This clonotype was observed many times. CDR3 nucleotides: TGTGCCAGCAGCAGACAGGGAGCGGTAGAGACCCAGTACTTC. Translated: CASSRQGAVETQYF. V and J are TRBV5-4 and TRBJ2-5; TRBD1 matches at 7 bases. Trimming removed 4 bases from V and 4 bases from J; junction bases left unmatched: 7. The CDR3 contains 14 residues. Germline V gene data show CDR1 as SGHNT and CDR2 as YYREEE (reference sequence).

This clonotype has ten or more counts. The junction does not match germline at one end; this may be a read error. This chain links TRBV10-3 with TRBJ2-1; tentative D call: TRBD2 (5 bases). This CDR3 region has 16 residues. The germline gives CDR1 ENHRY, CDR2 SYGVKD. CDR3 sequence: CAISQVRGTSSNEQFF. The CDR3 DNA reads TGTGCCATCAGCCAAGTCCGGGGAACTTCCTCCAATGAGCAGTTCTTC.

The sample holds many counts of this clonotype. V is TRBV29-1 and J is TRBJ2-3; 8 bases are a match to TRBD2. CDR1 SQVTM and CDR2 ANQGSEA come from the germline V gene. The J segment lost 5 bases and the V segment lost 3 bases, leaving 10 bases of the junction unmatched. This CDR3 has 15 residues. The CDR3 DNA reads as TGCAGCGTTGACCCAGCGGGGGCCCTTGGAGATACGCAGTATTTT. Amino acid sequence: CSVDPAGALGDTQYF.

This clonotype has only a few counts. The J gene is TRBJ2-5, the V gene TRBV7-2; D may correspond to TRBD1 or TRBD2 (6 bases each). The germline V gene encodes CDR1 SGHTA and CDR2 FQGNSA. Trimming cost V 5 bases and J 2 bases, with 15 bases left between them. This CDR3 is 15 amino acids long. CDR3 region: CASSTEGGRQETQYF. The CDR3 nucleotides read TGTGCCAGCAGCACAGAGGGGGGTAGGCAAGAGACCCAGTACTTC.

The chain links TRBV4-1 to TRBJ2-7; 8 nucleotides line up with TRBD1. The CDR3 runs to 16 residues. V was pared by 0 bases and J by 4 bases, with 8 bases of the junction left unmatched. Germline V gene sequence: CDR1 MGHRA, CDR2 YSYEKL. The DNA of the CDR3 is TGCGCCAGCAGCCAAGACTTGACAGGGGTGATTTACGAGCAGTACTTC. This gives the protein CASSQDLTGVIYEQYF.

The V and J genes are TRBV28 and TRBJ2-5, with 11 bases lining up with TRBD2. The CDR3 extends over 15 amino acids. The V and J ends lost 6 bases and 5 bases, in that order; junction bases with no gene match: 8. Germline V CDR1 and CDR2: MDHEN, SYDVKM. The CDR3 loop reads CASRGTSGNWETQYF. The CDR3 nucleotides read TGTGCCAGCAGGGGGACTAGCGGTAATTGGGAGACCCAGTACTTC.

The gene calls are TRBV5-8 and TRBJ2-7; 8 nucleotides agree with TRBD1. This CDR3 is 16 amino acids long. Germline V gene data show CDR1 as SGHTS and CDR2 as YDEGEE. The V and J ends lost 3 bases and 6 bases, in that order; junction bases with no gene match: 14. The CDR3 DNA is TGTGCCAGCAGCTGGGGGGCCGGGACAGGTCTGGCCGAGCAGTACTTC. Residues: CASSWGAGTGLAEQYF.

This clonotype appeared a few times. This chain links TRBV5-1 with TRBJ1-1; D call uncertain. The CDR3 covers 13 residues. Germline V gene lookup returns CDR1 SGHRS and CDR2 YFSETQ. V was cut by 4 bases and J by 1 base, with 8 bases left in between. The CDR3 nucleotides read TGCGCCAGCAGCCGGAATGAGAACACTGAAGCTTTCTTT. Its protein is CASSRNENTEAFF.